This entry lists 17 T cell receptor beta chains sequenced from one sample in a study of blood T cells in healthy people across ages. A J-beta primer mix and a sample-barcoded 5' primer were used in a second PCR of roughly 6 to 12 cycles. TCRdb ran MiXCR on the 5' RACE reads and lists one entry per CDR3 protein. The sample includes roughly 800,000 distinct CDR3 sequences, about 34% of them seen just once. Sequencing was done on a sample of blood. Source of these receptors: a man in his late teens or twenties in good health.

This clonotype was counted only a few times. The chain carries TRBV12-3 or TRBV12-4 and TRBJ2-4, with D perhaps matching TRBD2 (6 bases). Trimming took 3 bases from V and 6 from J, leaving 9 bases between them. There are 13 residues in the CDR3. The CDR3 loop reads CASSFTGGNIQYF. The DNA of the CDR3 is TGTGCCAGCAGTTTTACCGGGGGAAACATTCAGTACTTC.

In this sample, this clonotype turned up once. The chain couples TRBV2 to TRBJ2-5; D is uncertain. The J call may be incorrect, as the DNA end agrees better with TRBJ2-7. Germline values: CDR1 SNHLY, CDR2 FYNNEI. The CDR3 contains 14 residues. The CDR3 sequence is CASSEEVRVYEQYF. The CDR3 nucleotides read TGTGCCAGCAGTGAAGAGGTTAGGGTCTACGAGCAGTACTTC.

This clonotype was found a few times. The chain employs TRBV12-3 or TRBV12-4 and TRBJ1-3, with D perhaps matching TRBD1 (5 bases). Trimming took off 8 bases at V and 9 bases at J, with 8 bases between the two ends. This CDR3 is 10 amino acids long. CDR3 DNA: TGTGCCAGCGGGCAGGGCACCATATATTTT. Translating it yields CASGQGTIYF.

This clonotype was detected a few times. V gene TRBV10-3 combines with J gene TRBJ2-3; perhaps TRBD1 as D (6 bases). Germline loops: CDR1 ENHRY, CDR2 SYGVKD. The V end lost 4 bases, the J end lost 2 bases, and 7 bases lay between the germline ends. The CDR3 has 13 residues. CDR3 amino acids: CAISGTATDTQYF. The CDR3 DNA is TGTGCCATCAGTGGGACAGCCACAGATACGCAGTATTTT.

To note about this clonotype: One end of the junction varies from germline; a read error may be responsible. The rearrangement uses TRBV12-3 or TRBV12-4 and TRBJ1-1; D is possibly TRBD1 (5 bases). The CDR3 consists of 18 residues. The CDR3 nucleotides read TGTGCCGGCAGTTTGGGGCAGGGTAAAGTCTCTGTGAACACTGAAGCTTTCTTT. Translation gives CAGSLGQGKVSVNTEAFF.

This clonotype has more than one count but fewer than ten. This sequence joins TRBV29-1 and TRBJ1-1; a possible D gene is TRBD1 (5 bases). The CDR3 sequence is 13 residues long. Per the germline V gene, CDR1 is SQVTM and CDR2 is ANQGSEA. With 6 bases removed from V and 0 bases from J, the gap between germline ends came to 11 bases. The CDR3 region is CSVTGTLNTEAFF. CDR3 nucleotides: TGCAGCGTAACCGGGACTTTGAACACTGAAGCTTTCTTT. The whole variable domain, remainder taken from reference TRBV29-1 and TRBJ1-1, is SAVISQKPSRDICQRGTSLTIQCQVDSQVTMMFWYRQQPGQSLTLIATANQGSEATYESGFVIDKFPISRPNLTFSTLTVSNMSPEDSSIYLCSVTGTLNTEAFFGQGTRLTVV.

This chain links TRBV5-1 with TRBJ2-2; the D is unclear. The CDR3 runs to 13 residues. The germline V gene encodes CDR1 SGHRS and CDR2 YFSETQ. Trimming pared 4 bases from V and 5 bases from J, leaving 9 bases between. The CDR3: CASSPTETGELFF. The CDR3 bases are TGCGCCAGCAGCCCCACAGAGACCGGGGAGCTGTTTTTT. Full variable domain (missing parts from reference TRBV5-1 and TRBJ2-2): KAGVTQTPRYLIKTRGQQVTLSCSPISGHRSVSWYQQTPGQGLQFLFEYFSETQRNKGNFPGRFSGRQFSNSRSEMNVSTLELGDSALYLCASSPTETGELFFGEGSRLTVL.

The rearrangement uses TRBV6-2 or TRBV6-3 and TRBJ2-7; D gene unclear. The assigned J gene may be wrong: the sequence end matches TRBJ2-5 better. Germline loops: CDR1 MNHEY, CDR2 SVGEGT. The CDR3 runs to 12 residues. The CDR3: CASSSPRKTQYF. The CDR3 nucleotides are TGTGCCAGCAGTTCCCCCAGGAAGACCCAGTACTTC.

V gene TRBV7-2 combines with J gene TRBJ2-1; D is unresolved. From germline, CDR1 is SGHTA and CDR2 FQGNSA. The V and J ends lost 4 bases and 4 bases respectively, with 14 bases between them. The CDR3 runs 15 residues. CDR3: CASSSDKEDYNEQFF. The DNA for the CDR3 is TGTGCCAGCAGCTCCGACAAGGAAGATTACAATGAGCAGTTCTTC. Looking up the rest from reference TRBV7-2 and TRBJ2-1 gives the full variable domain: GAGVSQSPSNKVTEKGKDVELRCDPISGHTALYWYRQSLGQGLEFLIYFQGNSAPDKSGLPSDRFSAERTGGSVSTLTIQRTQQEDSAVYLCASSSDKEDYNEQFFGPGTRLTVL.

V is TRBV5-5 and J is TRBJ1-2; a weak D match, TRBD1 (5 bases). CDR1 and CDR2 from the germline V gene are SGHKS and YYEKEE (reference sequence). V lost 3 bases, J lost 10 bases, and 16 bases lay in between. The CDR3 sequence is 13 residues long. The CDR3 bases are TGTGCCAGCAGCTGGGGGACGGAACGGTCCTACACCTTC. It yields the protein CASSWGTERSYTF.

This clonotype was counted only a few times. The chain carries TRBV9 and TRBJ1-2; 8 positions match TRBD1. V dropped 3 bases and J dropped 8; count of bases not matched to a gene: 6. The germline V gene has CDR1 SGDLS and CDR2 YYNGEE. The length of the CDR3 is 13 residues. CDR3 nucleotide sequence: TGTGCCAGCAGCGGCAGGGGGCTTGGCGGCTACACCTTC. This gives the protein CASSGRGLGGYTF.

The table lists this clonotype with a few counts. This chain uses TRBV4-1 with TRBJ2-5, with D possibly matching TRBD1 (5 bases). This CDR3 contains 15 residues. The germline V gene has CDR1 MGHRA and CDR2 YSYEKL. Trimming cost V 0 bases and J 1 base, with 9 bases left between them. CDR3 sequence: CASSQDTGFQETQYF. The CDR3 region has the DNA TGCGCCAGCAGCCAAGATACAGGCTTCCAAGAGACCCAGTACTTC.

Only a few counts were recorded for this clonotype. The genes are TRBV24-1 and TRBJ2-1; 7 nucleotides line up with TRBD2. The CDR3 contains 16 residues. Germline assignment: CDR1 KGHDR and CDR2 SFDVKD. Losses at the gene ends were 4 bases for V and 0 bases for J; bases not matched to a gene: 5. The CDR3 spells CATSEPGGSSYNEQFF. For the CDR3, the DNA is TGTGCCACCAGTGAACCCGGGGGGAGCTCCTACAATGAGCAGTTCTTC.

The chain combines TRBV24-1 with TRBJ2-5; 7 nucleotides line up with TRBD2. The junction had 9 bases not matched to a gene; V was cut back by 2 bases and J by 13 bases. Germline assignment: CDR1 KGHDR and CDR2 SFDVKD. The CDR3 extends over 13 amino acids. CDR3 in amino acids: CATSDSGGGTTYF. For the CDR3, the DNA is TGTGCCACCAGTGATTCTGGCGGGGGAACGACGTACTTC.

The CDR3, as DNA: TGTGCCAGTAACAGGGAGATCCTCTCTGGGGCCAACGTCCTGACTTTC. Residues: CASNREILSGANVLTF. The chain links TRBV28 to TRBJ2-6; D is possibly TRBD1 (6 bases). The CDR3 covers 16 residues. The V end was cut by 9 bases, the J end by 0 bases, with 15 bases between. CDR1 is MDHEN, CDR2 SYDVKM, per germline.

This chain joins TRBV24-1 and TRBJ2-1; D is ambiguous. The CDR3 runs to 10 residues. Germline CDR1 reads KGHDR; CDR2 reads SFDVKD. The V and J ends lost 7 bases and 4 bases respectively, with 1 base between them. CDR3 in DNA: TGTGCCACCAGGTACAATGAGCAGTTCTTC. Residues: CATRYNEQFF.

Notes on this clonotype: This may come from a read error, since a much larger clone is one base off. The V and J genes are TRBV6-2 or TRBV6-3 and TRBJ2-5; D remains unclear. This CDR3 contains 14 residues. CDR1 MNHEY and CDR2 SVGEGT come from the germline V gene. DNA of the CDR3: TGTGCCAGCAGTGACTCGAGTCCAATCGAGGCCCAGTACTTC. Its translation: CASSDSSPIEAQYF.